The rows below give T cell receptor beta chains drawn from one sample of a study of T cells in Graves' hyperthyroidism and ophthalmopathy. TCRdb reanalysed the multiplex PCR reads using MiXCR and keeps one entry per CDR3 protein. The sample holds around 300,000 distinct CDR3 sequences, roughly an eighth seen once. The source material was blood. Receptors were obtained from a woman in her thirties or forties with Graves' hyperthyroidism. Both conserved end residues are part of each CDR3. The D gene is left open where the match is weak. Rows may omit the clone size; those that give it use once, few, many or a size class.

d_gene: TRBD2; v_gene: TRBV7-2; j_gene: TRBJ2-1; abundance: -; CDR3nt: TGTGCCAGCAGCTTCCGCAGCGGGAATTACAATGAGCAGTTCTTC; CDR3aa: CASSFRSGNYNEQFF
d_gene: -; v_gene: TRBV27; j_gene: TRBJ2-2; abundance: many; CDR3nt: TGTGCCAGCAAAGTTCAGGGTCGTACCGGGGAGCTGTTTTTT; CDR3aa: CASKVQGRTGELFF
d_gene: TRBD2; v_gene: TRBV6-4; j_gene: TRBJ2-1; abundance: few; CDR3nt: TGTGCCAGCAGTGCCCTCAGCGGGAGTTCGAGTGAGCAGTTCTTC; CDR3aa: CASSALSGSSSEQFF
d_gene: -; v_gene: TRBV18; j_gene: TRBJ1-1; abundance: -; CDR3nt: TGTGCCAGCTCACCACTAAGGGCGGTGAAAACAGAAGCTTTCTTT; CDR3aa: CASSPLRAVKTEAFF
d_gene: -; v_gene: TRBV2; j_gene: TRBJ1-5; abundance: many; CDR3nt: TGTGCCAGCAAGGGGGTAGAAGGCAATCAGCCCCAGCATTTT; CDR3aa: CASKGVEGNQPQHF
d_gene: -; v_gene: TRBV12-3/TRBV12-4; j_gene: TRBJ2-1; abundance: -; CDR3nt: TGTGCCAGCAGCTTAGATGGGATGTACAATGAGCAGTTCTTC; CDR3aa: CASSLDGMYNEQFF
d_gene: -; v_gene: TRBV6-5; j_gene: TRBJ2-1; abundance: few; CDR3nt: TGTGCCAGCAGTTACTCCCGGGCCCACGCGGAGCAGTTCTTC; CDR3aa: CASSYSRAHAEQFF
d_gene: -; v_gene: TRBV29-1; j_gene: TRBJ1-4; abundance: many; CDR3nt: TGCAGCGTGGGGGGACGAGATGAAAAACTGTTTTTT; CDR3aa: CSVGGRDEKLFF
d_gene: -; v_gene: TRBV14; j_gene: TRBJ1-2; abundance: few; CDR3nt: TGTGCCAGCAGCCCCATCCTAGGGTTGGGGTATGGCTACACCTTC; CDR3aa: CASSPILGLGYGYTF
d_gene: TRBD2; v_gene: TRBV15; j_gene: TRBJ2-3; abundance: many; CDR3nt: TGTGCCACCAACAGATTCATCGGGACTAGCGGGGGAGATACGCAGTATTTT; CDR3aa: CATNRFIGTSGGDTQYF
d_gene: TRBD2; v_gene: TRBV20-1; j_gene: TRBJ2-5; abundance: many; CDR3nt: TGCAGTGCGATTGGGAAACTAGCGGAAGAGACCCAGTACTTC; CDR3aa: CSAIGKLAEETQYF
d_gene: -; v_gene: TRBV4-2; j_gene: TRBJ1-4; abundance: many; CDR3nt: TGTGCCAGCAGCCAAGATATAGAAAAACTGTTTTTT; CDR3aa: CASSQDIEKLFF
d_gene: -; v_gene: TRBV2; j_gene: TRBJ1-5; abundance: many; CDR3nt: TGTGCCAGTCGGGGGCAGGGTAATCAGCCCCAGCATTTT; CDR3aa: CASRGQGNQPQHF
d_gene: -; v_gene: TRBV28; j_gene: TRBJ1-1; abundance: many; CDR3nt: TGTGCCAGCAGTTTGGTCGACAGGAAGAACACTGAAGCTTTCTTT; CDR3aa: CASSLVDRKNTEAFF
d_gene: -; v_gene: TRBV5-1; j_gene: TRBJ2-2; abundance: -; CDR3nt: TGCGCCAGCGGCGAGAGGGAGAATACCGGGGAGCTGTTTTTT; CDR3aa: CASGERENTGELFF
d_gene: TRBD2; v_gene: TRBV5-1; j_gene: TRBJ2-3; abundance: many; CDR3nt: TGCGCCAGCAGCCGTGACGGCGGGAGGGATACGCAGTATTTT; CDR3aa: CASSRDGGRDTQYF
d_gene: -; v_gene: TRBV11-3; j_gene: TRBJ1-1; abundance: many; CDR3nt: TGTGCCAGCAGCCCCGACTTCTTGGGCGGGAACACTGAAGCTTTCTTT; CDR3aa: CASSPDFLGGNTEAFF
d_gene: -; v_gene: TRBV7-8; j_gene: TRBJ1-2; abundance: few; CDR3nt: TGTGCCAGCAGCTTAGTGGGTATGAGAAGTAACTATGGCTACACCTTC; CDR3aa: CASSLVGMRSNYGYTF
d_gene: TRBD2; v_gene: TRBV28; j_gene: TRBJ2-1; abundance: many; CDR3nt: TGTGCCAGCAGTGTTAGCGGGAGGAATGAGCAGTTCTTC; CDR3aa: CASSVSGRNEQFF
d_gene: TRBD2; v_gene: TRBV27; j_gene: TRBJ2-5; abundance: many; CDR3nt: TGTGCCAGCAGTTTTTTGACTAGCGGGAGGGAGGTCCATGAGACCCAGTACTTC; CDR3aa: CASSFLTSGREVHETQYF
d_gene: -; v_gene: TRBV7-2; j_gene: TRBJ1-2; abundance: -; CDR3nt: TGTGCCAGCAGGGCGACACAGTCCGAGGGCTACACCTTC; CDR3aa: CASRATQSEGYTF
d_gene: TRBD1; v_gene: TRBV19; j_gene: TRBJ1-3; abundance: once; CDR3nt: TGTGCCAGTAGCCGGGGACAGCCGCGGGCCTTTGGGATGTCTGGAAACACCATATATTTT; CDR3aa: CASSRGQPRAFGMSGNTIYF
d_gene: -; v_gene: TRBV20-1; j_gene: TRBJ2-5; abundance: -; CDR3nt: TGCAGTGCTAGAGATTCTGTGCGGGATAGTTTCGAGACCCAGTACTTC; CDR3aa: CSARDSVRDSFETQYF